The 9 T cell receptor beta chains listed next were all sequenced from one sample in a study of long-term antiretroviral therapy in people with HIV. The authors ran the immunoSEQ assay, v3.0, at survey level. Assay used: immunoSEQ multiplex PCR; TCRdb lists only in-frame clones, some missing. The repertoire holds 33,000 or so clones, with roughly 97% as singletons. The source was unsorted PBMCs, collected 7.6 years after starting antiretroviral therapy. The receptors shown here come from a man under 40 with HIV.

The chain couples TRBV6-6 to TRBJ2-3; D ambiguous. The CDR3 length is 13 residues. Germline loops: CDR1 MNHNY, CDR2 SVGAGI (reference sequence). Trimming pared 7 bases from V and 6 bases from J, leaving 14 bases between. In nucleotides, the CDR3 is TGTGCCAGCACTCTAGGCGAAGTGGATACGCAGTATTTT. The encoded protein is CASTLGEVDTQYF.

J is TRBJ1-1 and V is TRBV6-1, with no clear D. The germline V gene has CDR1 MNHNS and CDR2 SASEGT. This CDR3 region has 12 residues. Trimming cost V 2 bases and J 7 bases, with 8 bases left between them. DNA of the CDR3: TGTGCCAGCAGTGAATCCGGGTATGAAGCTTTCTTT. It codes for CASSESGYEAFF.

The rearrangement uses TRBV7-2 and TRBJ2-5; a possible D gene is TRBD1 (5 bases). V gave up 6 bases and J gave up 5 bases, with 13 bases separating them. Germline V CDR1 and CDR2: SGHTA, FQGNSA. There are 13 residues in the CDR3. Here the CDR3 reads CASSTDWGETQYF. The CDR3 DNA reads TGTGCCAGCAGTACCGATTGGGGCGAGACCCAGTACTTC.

This clone was counted once. The chain links TRBV4-1 to TRBJ1-1; D gene unclear. This CDR3 is built from 16 residues. The V gene lost 1 base and the J gene lost 7 bases, with 19 bases spanning the gap. The germline V gene has CDR1 MGHRA and CDR2 YSYEKL. The CDR3 protein is CASSQAVQITSFEAFF. For the CDR3, the DNA is TGCGCCAGCAGCCAAGCGGTGCAAATTACCAGTTTTGAAGCTTTCTTT.

The chain uses TRBV6-5 and TRBJ2-7; 7 nucleotides match TRBD2. CDR3 length equals 13 residues. The germline gives CDR1 MNHEY, CDR2 SVGAGI. J gave up 4 bases and V 5 bases, and 5 bases lay outside the gene matches. CDR3 protein: CASSGEGSYEQYF. The CDR3 DNA follows: TGTGCCAGCAGTGGGGAGGGTAGTTACGAGCAGTACTTC.

The J gene is TRBJ2-5, the V gene TRBV30, with 7 nucleotides matching TRBD2. Unmatched junction bases numbered 3, after V lost 1 base and J lost 1 base. The CDR3 sequence is 14 residues long. CDR1 is GTSNPN and CDR2 is SVGIG in the germline V gene (reference sequence). Here the CDR3 DNA reads TGTGCCTGGAGTGAAGCTAGCGGCCAAGAGACCCAGTACTTC. The encoded protein is CAWSEASGQETQYF. The whole variable domain, filled in from reference TRBV30 and TRBJ2-5, reads SQTIHQWPATLVQPVGSPLSLECTVEGTSNPNLYWYRQAAGRGLQLLFYSVGIGQISSEVPQNLSASRPQDRQFILSSKKLLLSDSGFYLCAWSEASGQETQYFGPGTRLLVL.

The chain links TRBV20-1 to TRBJ1-1; 8 nucleotides agree with TRBD1. The CDR3 runs to 11 residues. Germline assignment: CDR1 DFQATT and CDR2 SNEGSKA (reference sequence). Germline trimming cut 4 bases from V and 14 bases from J; bases unmatched to any gene: 9. In DNA form, the CDR3 reads TGCAGTGCTAAAGGTGTGGGGACAGGCTTCTTT. Translated: CSAKGVGTGFF.

The chain is built from TRBV27 and TRBJ2-5; D gene unclear. V was trimmed by 3 bases and J by 4 bases, leaving 9 bases between them. The CDR3 totals 13 residues. Germline-derived CDR1 and CDR2 are MNHEY and SMNVEV (reference sequence). CDR3 amino acids: CASSFIGAETQYF. In nucleotides, the CDR3 is TGTGCCAGCAGTTTTATCGGAGCAGAGACCCAGTACTTC.

J is TRBJ2-5 and V is TRBV5-1, with 7 positions matching TRBD2. Germline V CDR1 and CDR2: SGHRS, YFSETQ. The CDR3 consists of 13 residues. J gave up 5 bases and V 4 bases, and 5 bases lay outside the gene matches. Here the CDR3 reads CASSRSGTETQYF. The CDR3 DNA follows: TGCGCCAGCAGCCGAAGCGGGACTGAGACCCAGTACTTC.